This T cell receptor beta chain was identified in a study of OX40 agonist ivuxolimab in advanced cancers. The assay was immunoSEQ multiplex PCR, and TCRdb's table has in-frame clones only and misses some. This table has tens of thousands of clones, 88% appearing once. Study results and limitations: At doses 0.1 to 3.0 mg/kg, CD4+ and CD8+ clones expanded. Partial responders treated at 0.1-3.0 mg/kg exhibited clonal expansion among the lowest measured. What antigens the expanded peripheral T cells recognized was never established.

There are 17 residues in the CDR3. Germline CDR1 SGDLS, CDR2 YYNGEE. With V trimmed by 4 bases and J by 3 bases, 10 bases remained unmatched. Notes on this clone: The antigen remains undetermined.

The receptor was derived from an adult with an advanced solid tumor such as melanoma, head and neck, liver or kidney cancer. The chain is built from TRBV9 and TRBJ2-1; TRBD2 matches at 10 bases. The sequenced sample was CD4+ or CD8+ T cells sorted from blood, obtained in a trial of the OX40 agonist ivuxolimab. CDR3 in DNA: TGTGCCAGCAGCTCCCCTAGCGGGAGAAGGCTCTACAATGAGCAGTTCTTC. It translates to CASSSPSGRRLYNEQFF.